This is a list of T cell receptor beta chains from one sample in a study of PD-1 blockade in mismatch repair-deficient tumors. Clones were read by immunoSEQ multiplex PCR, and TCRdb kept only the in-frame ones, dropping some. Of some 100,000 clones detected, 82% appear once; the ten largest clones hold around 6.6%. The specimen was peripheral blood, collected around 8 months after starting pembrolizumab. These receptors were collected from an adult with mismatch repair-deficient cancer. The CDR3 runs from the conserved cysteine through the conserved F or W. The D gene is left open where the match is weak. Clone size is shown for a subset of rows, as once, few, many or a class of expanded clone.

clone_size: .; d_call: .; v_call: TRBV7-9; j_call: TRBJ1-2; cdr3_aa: CASSLEQAPGYTF; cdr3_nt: TGTGCCAGCAGCTTAGAGCAGGCCCCCGGCTACACCTTC
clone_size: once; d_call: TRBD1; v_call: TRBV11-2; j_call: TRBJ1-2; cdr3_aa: CASSLEEGAGVRGYTF; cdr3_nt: TGTGCCAGCAGCTTAGAAGAGGGGGCAGGGGTGAGAGGCTACACCTTC
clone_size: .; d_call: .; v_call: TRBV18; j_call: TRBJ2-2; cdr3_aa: CASEQGEPGELFF; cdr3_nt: TGTGCCAGCGAACAGGGAGAACCCGGGGAGCTGTTTTTT
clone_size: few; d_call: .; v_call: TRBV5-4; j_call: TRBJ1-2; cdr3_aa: CASSLNAGYGYTF; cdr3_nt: TGTGCCAGCAGCTTGAACGCGGGCTATGGCTACACCTTC
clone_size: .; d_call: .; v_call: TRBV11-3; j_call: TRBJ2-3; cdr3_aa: CASSLGSGDTQYF; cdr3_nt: TGTGCCAGCAGCTTAGGGTCCGGAGATACGCAGTATTTT
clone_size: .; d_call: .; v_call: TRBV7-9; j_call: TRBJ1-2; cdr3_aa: CASSSTPDRRGNNYGYTF; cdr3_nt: TGTGCCAGCAGCTCCACCCCCGACCGTCGGGGTAACAACTATGGCTACACCTTC
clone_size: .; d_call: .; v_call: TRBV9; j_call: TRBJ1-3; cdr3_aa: CASSVGRPARGAGNTIYF; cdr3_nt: TGTGCCAGCAGCGTAGGTCGTCCAGCCAGGGGTGCTGGAAACACCATATATTTT
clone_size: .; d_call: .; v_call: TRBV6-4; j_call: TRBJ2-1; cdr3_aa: CASSVRFPYNEQFF; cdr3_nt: TGTGCCAGCAGTGTTCGGTTTCCCTACAATGAGCAGTTCTTC
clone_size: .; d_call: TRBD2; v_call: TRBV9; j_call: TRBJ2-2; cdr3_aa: CASSVSSGRQYGNTGELFF; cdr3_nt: TGTGCCAGCAGCGTATCTAGCGGGAGGCAATATGGGAACACCGGGGAGCTGTTTTTT
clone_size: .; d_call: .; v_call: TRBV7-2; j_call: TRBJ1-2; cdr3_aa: CASSAIGGRDGYTF; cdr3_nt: TGTGCCAGCAGCGCCATTGGGGGTAGGGATGGCTACACCTTC
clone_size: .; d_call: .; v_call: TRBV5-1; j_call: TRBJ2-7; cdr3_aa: CASRPPESYEQYF; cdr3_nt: TGCGCCAGCAGGCCTCCGGAATCCTACGAGCAGTACTTC
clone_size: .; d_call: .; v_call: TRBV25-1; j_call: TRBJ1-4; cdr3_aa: CASTRSQGGVNEKLFF; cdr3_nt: TGTGCCAGCACCCGAAGTCAGGGTGGAGTTAATGAAAAACTGTTTTTT
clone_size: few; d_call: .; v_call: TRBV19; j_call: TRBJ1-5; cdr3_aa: CASSIVNQPQHF; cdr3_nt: TGTGCCAGTAGTATTGTCAATCAGCCCCAGCATTTT
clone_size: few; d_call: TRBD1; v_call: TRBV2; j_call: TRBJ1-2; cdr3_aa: CASRATGSPYGYTF; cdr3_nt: TGTGCCAGCAGGGCGACAGGGAGCCCATATGGCTACACCTTC
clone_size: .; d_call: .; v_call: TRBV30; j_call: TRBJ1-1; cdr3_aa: CAWEGSNTEAFF; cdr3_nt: TGTGCCTGGGAAGGGAGTAACACTGAAGCTTTCTTT
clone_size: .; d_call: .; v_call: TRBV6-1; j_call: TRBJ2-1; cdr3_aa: CASSYLGEQFF; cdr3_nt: TGTGCCAGCAGTTATCTGGGGGAGCAGTTCTTC
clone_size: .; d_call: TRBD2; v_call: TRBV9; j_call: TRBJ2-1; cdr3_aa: CASSVSASGSNEQFF; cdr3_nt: TGTGCCAGCAGCGTTTCGGCTAGCGGGAGCAATGAGCAGTTCTTC
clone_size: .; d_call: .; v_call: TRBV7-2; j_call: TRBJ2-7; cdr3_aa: CASSSSLGNYEQYF; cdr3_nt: TGTGCCAGCAGCTCTAGCCTGGGCAACTACGAGCAGTACTTC
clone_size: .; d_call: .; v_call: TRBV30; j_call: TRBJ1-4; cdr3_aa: CAWSGEQEKLFF; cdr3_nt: TGTGCCTGGAGTGGGGAACAGGAAAAACTGTTTTTT
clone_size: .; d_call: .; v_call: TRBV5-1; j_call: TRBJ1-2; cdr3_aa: CASSSFDSNYGYTF; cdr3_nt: TGCGCCAGCAGCTCGTTCGACAGTAACTATGGCTACACCTTC
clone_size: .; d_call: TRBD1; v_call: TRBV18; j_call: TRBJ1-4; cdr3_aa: CASSRSGTVNEKLFF; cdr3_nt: TGTGCCAGCTCACGAAGCGGGACAGTTAATGAAAAACTGTTTTTT
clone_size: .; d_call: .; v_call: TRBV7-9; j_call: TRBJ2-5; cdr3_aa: CASSSHLADRPRAQYF; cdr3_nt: TGTGCCAGCAGCTCCCACCTGGCCGACCGGCCAAGGGCCCAGTACTTC
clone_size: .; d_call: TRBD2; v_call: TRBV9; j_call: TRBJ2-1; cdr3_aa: CASSVPSGGTYNEQFF; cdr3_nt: TGTGCCAGCAGCGTACCTTCGGGGGGTACCTACAATGAGCAGTTCTTC
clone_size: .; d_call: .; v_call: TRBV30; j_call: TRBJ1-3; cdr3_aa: CAWSVHGGSEGNTIYF; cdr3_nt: TGTGCCTGGAGTGTACATGGAGGGAGCGAAGGAAACACCATATATTTT
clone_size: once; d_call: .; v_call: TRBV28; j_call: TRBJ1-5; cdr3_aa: CASSLGEVYQPQHF; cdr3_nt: TGTGCCAGCAGTTTAGGGGAGGTCTATCAGCCCCAGCATTTT
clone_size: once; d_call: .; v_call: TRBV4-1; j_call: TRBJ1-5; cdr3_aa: CASSHPEGNQPQHF; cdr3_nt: TGCGCCAGCAGCCACCCGGAAGGGAATCAGCCCCAGCATTTT
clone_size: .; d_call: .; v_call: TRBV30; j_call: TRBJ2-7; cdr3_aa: CACLPRGTYEQYF; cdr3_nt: TGTGCCTGCCTCCCCCGGGGCACCTACGAGCAATACTTC
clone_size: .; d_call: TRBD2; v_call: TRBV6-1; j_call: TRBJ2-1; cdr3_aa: CASNLAGGRNEQFF; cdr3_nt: TGTGCCAGCAATCTAGCGGGAGGGCGGAATGAGCAGTTCTTC
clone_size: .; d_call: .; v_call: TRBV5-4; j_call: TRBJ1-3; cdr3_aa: CASSPNQFGNTIYF; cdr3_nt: TGTGCCAGCAGCCCGAACCAATTCGGAAACACCATATATTTT
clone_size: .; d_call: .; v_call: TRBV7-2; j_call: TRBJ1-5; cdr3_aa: CASSLAGGYSNQPQHF; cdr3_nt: TGTGCCAGCAGCTTAGCAGGGGGATATAGCAATCAGCCCCAGCATTTT
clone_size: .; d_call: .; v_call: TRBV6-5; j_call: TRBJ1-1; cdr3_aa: CASSYSGGSTEAFF; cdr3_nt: TGTGCCAGCAGTTACTCGGGGGGAAGCACTGAAGCTTTCTTT
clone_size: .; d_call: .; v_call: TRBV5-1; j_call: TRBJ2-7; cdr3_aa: CASSLQRRDEQYF; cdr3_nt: TGCGCCAGCAGCTTGCAACGCAGGGACGAGCAGTACTTC
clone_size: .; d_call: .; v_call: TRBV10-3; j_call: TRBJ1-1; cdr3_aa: CAISRVNTEAFF; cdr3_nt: TGTGCCATCAGCAGGGTTAACACTGAAGCTTTCTTT
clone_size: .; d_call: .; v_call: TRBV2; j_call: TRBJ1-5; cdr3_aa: CASSDNRDQPQHF; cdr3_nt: TGTGCCAGCAGTGATAACAGGGATCAGCCCCAGCATTTT
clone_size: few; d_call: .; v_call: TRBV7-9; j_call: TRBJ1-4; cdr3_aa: CASSLGRGEKLFF; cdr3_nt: TGTGCCAGCAGCTTAGGGCGAGGGGAAAAACTGTTTTTT
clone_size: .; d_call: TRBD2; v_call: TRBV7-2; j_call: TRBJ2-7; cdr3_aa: CASSLRARTSGQPSYEQYF; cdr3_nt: TGTGCCAGCAGCTTACGTGCCAGGACTAGCGGGCAGCCGTCCTACGAGCAGTACTTC
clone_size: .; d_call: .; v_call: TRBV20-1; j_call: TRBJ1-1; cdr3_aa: CSAVRDTEAFF; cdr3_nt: TGCAGTGCGGTCCGGGACACTGAAGCTTTCTTT
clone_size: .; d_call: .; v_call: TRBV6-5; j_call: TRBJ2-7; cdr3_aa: CASRSLDSHEQYF; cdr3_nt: TGTGCCAGCAGATCACTAGATTCCCACGAGCAGTACTTC
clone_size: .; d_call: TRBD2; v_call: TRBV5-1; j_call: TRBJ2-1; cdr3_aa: CASSLFGTSGSGSYNEQFF; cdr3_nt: TGCGCCAGCAGCTTGTTCGGGACTAGCGGGAGTGGGTCCTACAATGAGCAGTTCTTC
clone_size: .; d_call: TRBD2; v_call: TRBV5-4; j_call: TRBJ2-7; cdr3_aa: CASSYGTSGYEQYF; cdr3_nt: TGTGCCAGCAGCTACGGGACTAGCGGCTACGAGCAGTACTTC
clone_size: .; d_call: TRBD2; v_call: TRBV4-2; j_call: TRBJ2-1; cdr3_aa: CASSQDKRPGLAGGGNEQFF; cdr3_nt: TGTGCCAGCAGCCAGGATAAACGTCCGGGACTAGCGGGTGGAGGGAATGAGCAGTTCTTC
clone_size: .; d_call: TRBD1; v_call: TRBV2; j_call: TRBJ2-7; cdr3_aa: CASGYRGQSSYEQYF; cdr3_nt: TGTGCCAGCGGGTACAGGGGGCAGAGCTCCTACGAGCAGTACTTC
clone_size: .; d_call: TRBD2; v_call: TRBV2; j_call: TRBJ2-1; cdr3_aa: CASRNGREGRPEQFF; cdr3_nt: TGTGCCAGCAGAAATGGGCGGGAGGGCCGGCCTGAGCAGTTCTTC
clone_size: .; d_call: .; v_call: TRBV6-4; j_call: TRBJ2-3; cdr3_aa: CASSGDDSTDTQYF; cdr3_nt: TGTGCCAGCAGTGGTGACGATAGCACAGATACGCAGTATTTT
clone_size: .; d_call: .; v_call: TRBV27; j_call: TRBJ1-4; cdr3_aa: CASSRNRGTNEKLFF; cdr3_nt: TGTGCCAGCAGTAGAAACCGGGGGACTAATGAAAAACTGTTTTTT
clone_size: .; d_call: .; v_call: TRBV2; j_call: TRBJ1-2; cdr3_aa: CASSERPSGYTF; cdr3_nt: TGTGCCAGCAGTGAAAGGCCCAGTGGCTACACCTTC
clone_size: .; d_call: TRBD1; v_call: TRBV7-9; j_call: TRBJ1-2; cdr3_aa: CASSLDTGGWKNGYTF; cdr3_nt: TGTGCCAGCAGCTTAGACACAGGGGGCTGGAAGAATGGCTACACCTTC